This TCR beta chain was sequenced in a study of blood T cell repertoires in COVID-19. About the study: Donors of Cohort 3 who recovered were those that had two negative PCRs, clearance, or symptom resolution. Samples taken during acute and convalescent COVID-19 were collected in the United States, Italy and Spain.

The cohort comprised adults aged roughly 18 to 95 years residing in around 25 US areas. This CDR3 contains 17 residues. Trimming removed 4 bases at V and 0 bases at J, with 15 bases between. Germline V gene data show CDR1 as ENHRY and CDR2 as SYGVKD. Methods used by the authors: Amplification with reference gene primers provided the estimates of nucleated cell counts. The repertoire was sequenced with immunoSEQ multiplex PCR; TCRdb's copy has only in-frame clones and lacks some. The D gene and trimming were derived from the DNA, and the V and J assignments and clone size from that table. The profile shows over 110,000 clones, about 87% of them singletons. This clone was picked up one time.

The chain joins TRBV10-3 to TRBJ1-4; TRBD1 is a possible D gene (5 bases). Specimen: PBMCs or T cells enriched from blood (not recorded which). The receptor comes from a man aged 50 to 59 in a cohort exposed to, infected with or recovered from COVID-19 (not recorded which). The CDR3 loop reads CAISAKGIGTTNEKLFF. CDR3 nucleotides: TGTGCCATCAGTGCCAAGGGGATTGGAACAACTAATGAAAAACTGTTTTTT.